This T cell receptor beta chain derives from a study of cytomegalovirus exposure and HLA in healthy donors. Notes on the study in general: Most subjects had HLA-A and HLA-B alleles reportedly predicted accurately by TCR beta sequences.

The PCR had 60 Vbeta and 13 Jbeta primers. Data came from immunoSEQ multiplex PCR; TCRdb stores just in-frame clones and leaves some out. The profile shows over 50,000 clones, 55% to 75% of them singletons. In regard to this clone: Its antigen is not identified.

The TCR was taken from a man aged 35-49 years in good health and CMV-seropositive. Sequenced material: PBMCs.

CDR3 sequence reads: CASSWGPGDNYGYTF. In DNA form, the CDR3 reads TGTGCCAGCAGCTGGGGTCCCGGGGATAACTATGGCTACACCTTC. The chain couples TRBV5-6 to TRBJ1-2; D call uncertain. This CDR3 has 15 residues. Germline assignment: CDR1 SGHDT and CDR2 YYEEEE. V was cut by 3 bases and J by 1 base, with 13 bases left in between.